Listed below are T cell receptor beta chains from one sample, sequenced in a study of graft-versus-host responses after intestinal transplantation. This table comes from immunoSEQ multiplex PCR, and its TCRdb copy is limited to in-frame clones, with some not included. The sample records some 150,000 clones, about nine tenths being singletons. Antigen specificity for these receptors is unknown. The specimen comprised unstimulated CD4+ T cells sorted from spleen or lymph node cells, sampled before intestinal transplant. Receptors originate from a human donor who received an intestinal transplant. CDR3s include the opening cysteine and the closing phenylalanine or tryptophan. The order of the fields is CDR3 protein, V gene, clone size. The size of a clone is reported for some rows only, either as once, few or many, or as a class for expanded clones.

CDR3: CASSRTGTGNTIYF; V: TRBV6-6; size: .
CDR3: CASTHTSGAYEQYF; V: TRBV6-6; size: .
CDR3: CASSFGLAGVGTDTQYF; V: TRBV27; size: .
CDR3: CASSIDRGQETQYF; V: TRBV19; size: .
CDR3: CASSVVSGADTQYF; V: TRBV5-1; size: .
CDR3: CASSSDTEAFF; V: TRBV28; size: once
CDR3: CASRGLAGLQETQYF; V: TRBV10-2; size: .
CDR3: CASSSNRGNSPLHF; V: TRBV6-6; size: once
CDR3: CASSVVASNEKLFF; V: TRBV9; size: .
CDR3: CASSEGVPEYF; V: TRBV6-1; size: .
CDR3: CASSSLQGMNQPQHF; V: TRBV28; size: .
CDR3: CASSSLGLAFTTRQYF; V: TRBV28; size: .
CDR3: CASSLEGQGGFFTDTQYF; V: TRBV7-8; size: .
CDR3: CASSSLAGGVGEQFF; V: TRBV7-2; size: .
CDR3: CASTGGGYTEAFF; V: TRBV2; size: .
CDR3: CASSQVAGEGYEQYF; V: TRBV5-1; size: .
CDR3: CASSVVPTPDTQYF; V: TRBV9; size: .
CDR3: CASSMSRDLSEQYF; V: TRBV7-9; size: .
CDR3: CASSPIRGMTGMSSYEQYF; V: TRBV27; size: .
CDR3: CASSFLFGATGELFF; V: TRBV7-6; size: .
CDR3: CASRTARVGTGSEKLFF; V: TRBV5-1; size: once
CDR3: CASSESTGTEGPSF; V: TRBV6-5; size: .
CDR3: CASSPLQGDYEQYF; V: TRBV18; size: .
CDR3: CASSPLGPDIQYF; V: TRBV11-2; size: .
CDR3: CASSLKGAYEQYF; V: TRBV5-1; size: once
CDR3: CASSFRLAGGQETQYF; V: TRBV5-1; size: .
CDR3: CASKPTASISNQPQHF; V: TRBV27; size: .
CDR3: CASSPGLVSYNEQFF; V: TRBV5-1; size: .
CDR3: CASRGMQGSYEQYF; V: TRBV28; size: .
CDR3: CASSPFASGSSYNEQFF; V: TRBV6-4; size: .
CDR3: CASSAGDRVIIGNTIYF; V: TRBV6-1; size: .
CDR3: CATARADGGYTF; V: TRBV28; size: .
CDR3: CASSLISGPETQYF; V: TRBV5-4; size: .
CDR3: CASSQAQSSGADTQYF; V: TRBV4-1; size: .
CDR3: CASSPQGYYGYTF; V: TRBV27; size: .